Following are 3 T cell receptor beta chains from one sample sequenced in a study of blood T cells in healthy people across ages. Sample-barcoded 5' priming and a J-beta primer mix drove a second PCR of roughly 6 to 12 cycles. In TCRdb, the 5' RACE reads were re-called with MiXCR into one record per CDR3 protein. The sample has about 720,000 distinct CDR3 sequences; roughly 20% are singletons. Source material: blood. Receptor source: a man between 70 and 80 years old in good health.

A few counts support this clonotype. The V and J genes are TRBV5-1 and TRBJ2-1, with D tentatively TRBD1 (6 bases). Germline V lookup: CDR1 SGHRS, CDR2 YFSETQ. The germline V and J ends were trimmed by 3 bases and 7 bases, with 23 bases remaining between them. The CDR3 is 17 residues long. This CDR3 is CASSSQGLSGIYNEQFF. As DNA, the CDR3 is TGCGCCAGCAGCTCACAGGGCCTAAGCGGAATTTATAATGAGCAGTTCTTC.

This clonotype was seen repeatedly, ten times or more. The chain carries TRBV30 and TRBJ1-2, with no clear D. Germline values: CDR1 GTSNPN, CDR2 SVGIG (reference sequence). Trimming shortened V by 0 bases and J by 0 bases, and 5 bases separated the two germline ends. The CDR3 sequence is 13 residues long. The CDR3 DNA sequence: TGTGCCTGGAGTGTGACAACTAACTATGGCTACACCTTC. It yields the protein CAWSVTTNYGYTF.

The rearrangement uses TRBV4-1 and TRBJ1-3; D unclear. Germline CDR1 and CDR2: MGHRA and YSYEKL. Deletions cut 6 bases from V and 2 bases from J, with 14 bases between. The CDR3 is made up of 15 amino acids. The chain's CDR3 is CASSPERVPGNTIYF. In nucleotides, the CDR3 is TGCGCCAGCAGTCCGGAGCGGGTACCTGGAAACACCATATATTTT.